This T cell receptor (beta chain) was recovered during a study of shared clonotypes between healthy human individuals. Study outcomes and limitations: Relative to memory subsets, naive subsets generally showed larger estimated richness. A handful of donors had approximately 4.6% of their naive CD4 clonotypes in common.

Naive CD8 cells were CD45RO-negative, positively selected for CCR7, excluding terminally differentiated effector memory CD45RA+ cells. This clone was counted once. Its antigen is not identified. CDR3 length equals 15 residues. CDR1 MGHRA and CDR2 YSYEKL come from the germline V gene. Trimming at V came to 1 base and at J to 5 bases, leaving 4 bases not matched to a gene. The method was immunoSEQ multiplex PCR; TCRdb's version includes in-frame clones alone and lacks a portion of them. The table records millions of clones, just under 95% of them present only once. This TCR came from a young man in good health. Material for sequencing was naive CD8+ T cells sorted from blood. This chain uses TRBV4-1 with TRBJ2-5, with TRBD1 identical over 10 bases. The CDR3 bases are TGCGCCAGCAGCCAAGGGGACAGGGGCCCCGAGACCCAGTACTTC. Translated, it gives CASSQGDRGPETQYF.